This record concerns one T cell receptor (beta chain) sequence. The antigen is unknown. The data were obtained in a study of shared clonotypes between healthy human individuals. Sorted-subset replicate PCRs used about 200 ng of genomic DNA. This amount corresponded to 30,000 to 35,000 T cell genomes. Assay: immunoSEQ multiplex PCR; the TCRdb copy retains only in-frame clones and omits some. The data hold about 2,100,000 clones, with about 93% observed a single time. The CDR3 covers 15 residues. Germline assignment: CDR1 SQVTM and CDR2 ANQGSEA. With 3 bases removed from V and 3 bases from J, the gap between germline ends came to 17 bases. Terminally differentiated effector memory CD45RA+ cells were excluded from the naive CD8 cells, which were CD45RO-negative and positively selected for CCR7. Points from the study as a whole: Relative to clonotypes present in all four donors, those not shared had lower generation probabilities. There were few donors, and this limited the genetic and exposure-history diversity represented.

The TCR comes from a man aged 18 to 30 in good health. Some clones in this sample may be carry-over from other donors' samples. The sample was naive CD8+ T cells from PBMCs. The chain combines TRBV29-1 with TRBJ2-5, with D maybe TRBD1 (5 bases). The CDR3 loop reads CSVDGWGFREETQYF. The CDR3 coding sequence is TGCAGCGTTGATGGGTGGGGTTTCAGGGAAGAGACCCAGTACTTC.